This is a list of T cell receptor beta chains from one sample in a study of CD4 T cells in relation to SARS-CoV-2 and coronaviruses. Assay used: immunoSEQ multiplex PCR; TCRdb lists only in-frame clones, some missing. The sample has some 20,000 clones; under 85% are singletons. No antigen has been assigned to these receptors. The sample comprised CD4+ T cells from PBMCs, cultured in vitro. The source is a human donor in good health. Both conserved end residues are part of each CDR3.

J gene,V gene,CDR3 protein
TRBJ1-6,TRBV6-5,CASSPGVSPLHF
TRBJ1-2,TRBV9,CASSDRDYGYTF
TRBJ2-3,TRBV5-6,CASSSFRTRLVTDTQYF
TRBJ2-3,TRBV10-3,CAISKEGTGTPDTQYF
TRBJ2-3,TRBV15,CATSRDSGGRVTDTQYF
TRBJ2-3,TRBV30,CAWSGEVGTDTQYF
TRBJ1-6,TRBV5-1,CASSPTLSSYNSPLHF
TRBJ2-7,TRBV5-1,CASSRISRGAGSSYEQYF
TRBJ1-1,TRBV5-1,CASSLTGGTEAFF
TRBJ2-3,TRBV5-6,CASSFVPAGSTDTQYF
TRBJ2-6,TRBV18,CASSPPGPGANVLTF
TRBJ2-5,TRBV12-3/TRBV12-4,CASSFLETQYF
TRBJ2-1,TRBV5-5,CASSLALRDMYNEQFF
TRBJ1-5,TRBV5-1,CASSLWGGNQPQHF
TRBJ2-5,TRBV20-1,CSASGQPQETQYF
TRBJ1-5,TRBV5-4,CASSLSASGVVDQPQHF
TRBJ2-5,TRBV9,CASSRPPMVPTAYQETQYF
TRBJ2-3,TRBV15,CATSRDLPPDTQYF
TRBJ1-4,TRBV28,CASSFGTGDRNEKLFF
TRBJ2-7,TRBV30,CAWSIPGLPGLYF
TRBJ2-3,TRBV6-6,CAGKREDSTDTQYF
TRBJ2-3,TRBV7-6,CASSLGSGQAVTDTQYF
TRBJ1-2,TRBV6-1,CASSEALTETNYGYTF
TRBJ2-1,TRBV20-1,CSASRLARNEQFF
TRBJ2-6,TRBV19,CASSISGQGAAGANVLTF
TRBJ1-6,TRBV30,CAWSVPGQGTNSPLHF
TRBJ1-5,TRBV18,CASSLMDRLDQPQHF
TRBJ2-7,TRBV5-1,CASSSVLYEQYF
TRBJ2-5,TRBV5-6,CASSENPGQEGTQYF
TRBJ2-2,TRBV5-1,CASTLVAGPTGELFF
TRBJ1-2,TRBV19,CASSKMRGGRYTF
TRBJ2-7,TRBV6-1,CASSDVAGVGEQYF
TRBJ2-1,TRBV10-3,CAISESTGTSGSNEQFF
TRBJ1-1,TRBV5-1,CASSVRDRALNTEAFF
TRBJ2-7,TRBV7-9,CASSTGQRSDYEQYF
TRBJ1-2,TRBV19,CASRAGTANYGYTF
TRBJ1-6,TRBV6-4,CASSDSQGENSPLHF
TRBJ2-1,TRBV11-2,CASSSSGTSGRAILGEQFF
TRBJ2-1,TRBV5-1,CASSLVSDNEQFF
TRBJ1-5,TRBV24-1,CATSDPGTGANQPQHF
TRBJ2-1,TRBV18,CASSPGLNGNEQFF
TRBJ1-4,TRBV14,CASSHGSGYEKLFF
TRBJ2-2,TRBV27,CASSSPRDREAGELFF
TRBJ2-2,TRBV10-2,CASSESYSGSTGELFF
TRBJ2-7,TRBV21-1,CASSKYPSTATSGPSSYEQYF
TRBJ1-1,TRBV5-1,CASSGQVNTEAFF
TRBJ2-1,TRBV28,CASSPGGETNEQFF
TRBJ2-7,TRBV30,CAWSETIYEQYF
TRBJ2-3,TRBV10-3,CAISERAGVADTQYF
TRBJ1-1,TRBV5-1,CASSLVARRVDEAFF
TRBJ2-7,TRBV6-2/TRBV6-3,CASSFGRVDEQYF